The next 28 T cell receptor beta chains were all read from a single sample in a study of beta chain features in type 1 diabetes (dated by TCRdb to the late 2010s). Overall results and qualifications from the work: In all four CD4+ subsets, TCRB CDR3 length was moderately but significantly shorter in type 1 diabetes patients.

These receptors lack a known antigen. The library came from the immunoSEQ multiplex PCR assay. The High Capacity cDNA Reverse Transcription Kit was used to reverse transcribe all of the isolated RNA, meaning that expressed TCRB transcripts were what got sequenced. The table comes from immuneACCESS by way of TCRdb, which keeps in-frame sequences with V and J called. Part of the clones is missing from these tables; in studies checked, under half for an unresolved V gene and the rest for unknown reasons. The sample records about 340,000 clones, roughly 12% of which are singletons. Of the sample, nearly 0.015% falls within the top ten clones. Sequencing used naive CD4+ T cells from blood. The cell subset or site label on this specimen signifies: true naive CD4+ T cells. The receptors come from a woman aged 18 to 35 with type 1 diabetes.

This clone was found a few times. The chain is built from TRBV29-1 and TRBJ2-1, with TRBD1 matching over 7 bases. Germline CDR1 SQVTM, CDR2 ANQGSEA. J was trimmed by 2 bases and V by 8 bases; bases with no gene match: 24. The CDR3 extends over 19 amino acids. CDR3 in DNA: TGCAGCTCAATTCCGAATAAACCGGGACAGAGTTATCCCTACAATGAGCAGTTCTTC. Its translation: CSSIPNKPGQSYPYNEQFF.

This clone was detected a few times. This chain connects TRBV25-1 to TRBJ2-1; weak D call: TRBD1 (6 bases). The V end lost 8 bases, the J end lost 3 bases, and 17 bases lay between the germline ends. This CDR3 region has 15 residues. Germline loops: CDR1 MGHDK, CDR2 SYGVNS. The CDR3 sequence: CASSAGRGSYNEQFF. The CDR3 nucleotides read TGTGCCAGCTCCGCGGGCAGGGGCAGCTACAATGAGCAGTTCTTC.

The chain uses TRBV6-6 and TRBJ1-1, with D uncertain. V dropped 6 bases and J dropped 2 bases, with 10 bases sitting between them. This CDR3 has 13 amino acids. Per germline, CDR1 MNHNY and CDR2 SVGAGI (reference sequence). The CDR3: CASSQLLNTEAFF. The CDR3 nucleotides read TGTGCCAGCAGCCAACTCCTTAACACTGAAGCTTTCTTT.

In the case of this clone: No conserved phenylalanine or tryptophan ends this CDR3, so it is likely a read error. It is unclear where the CDR3 begins or ends on the DNA, so no DNA is shown, and the CDR3 is as TCRdb lists it. This CDR3 reads CASSTPVTAPNRS. The chain is built from TRBV28 and TRBJ1-1; the table assigns TRBD1, which was not confirmed against the DNA. Germline assignment: CDR1 MDHEN and CDR2 SYDVKM. With termini counted, the CDR3 has 13 amino acids.

This clone was counted only a few times. This chain's CDR3 is CASSYPTSSTSYEQYF. CDR3 DNA sequence: TGCGCCAGCAGCTACCCGACTAGCTCGACTTCCTACGAGCAGTACTTC. The gene calls are TRBV5-1 and TRBJ2-7; 7 bases agree with TRBD2. This CDR3 has 16 residues. J was trimmed by 1 base and V by 3 bases; bases with no gene match: 10. CDR1 is SGHRS and CDR2 is YFSETQ in the germline V gene.

There are a few counts of this clone. J is TRBJ2-1 and V is TRBV16, with 9 bases fitting TRBD1. J was trimmed by 6 bases and V by 2 bases; bases with no gene match: 5. Germline loops: CDR1 KGHSY, CDR2 FQNENV. CDR3 length: 15 residues. The DNA of the CDR3 is TGTGCCAGCAGCCAACGGGGACAGGGTTTCAATGAGCAGTTCTTC. It specifies CASSQRGQGFNEQFF.

This clone has only a few counts. CDR3 in DNA: TGTGCCTGGAGTGCCTCCCGCACTAGCGGGGGAAACACCGGGGAGCTGTTTTTT. It is translated as CAWSASRTSGGNTGELFF. The chain combines TRBV30 with TRBJ2-2, with 11 bases lining up with TRBD2. Germline V gene sequence: CDR1 GTSNPN, CDR2 SVGIG (reference sequence). The junction had 9 bases not matched to a gene; V was cut back by 1 base and J by 2 bases. CDR3 size: 18 residues.

This rearrangement joins TRBV14 to TRBJ1-1; TRBD1 aligns across 10 bases. V lost 6 bases, J lost 6 bases, and 13 bases stayed unmatched. The germline V gene encodes CDR1 SGHDN and CDR2 FVKESK. This CDR3 has 16 residues. Here the CDR3 DNA reads TGTGCCAGCAGTCCCATAGGGACAGGGGTGAAATCTGAAGCTTTCTTT. Translating gives CASSPIGTGVKSEAFF.

The gene calls are TRBV18 and TRBJ1-4; D is perhaps TRBD1 (6 bases). CDR3 length: 13 amino acids. CDR1 is KGHSH, CDR2 LQKENI, per germline. The ends were cut back, 5 bases at V and 3 bases at J, with 7 bases in the middle. The CDR3 loop is CASSEGANEKLFF. The CDR3 nucleotides read TGTGCCAGCTCAGAGGGGGCTAATGAAAAACTGTTTTTT.

The V gene is TRBV5-1, the J gene TRBJ2-1; TRBD2 matches 13 bases. After removal of 3 bases from V and 7 bases from J, the junction contained 4 bases not matched to a gene. The CDR3 runs 15 residues. Germline CDR1 reads SGHRS; CDR2 reads YFSETQ. CDR3 amino acids: CASSSGLAGVNEQFF. DNA of the CDR3: TGCGCCAGCAGCTCTGGACTAGCGGGAGTGAATGAGCAGTTCTTC.

The table lists this clone with a few counts. The chain combines TRBV19 with TRBJ1-2; D possibly corresponds to TRBD1 (5 bases). The CDR3 sequence is 13 residues long. Trimming cost V 6 bases and J 2 bases, with 10 bases left between them. CDR1 LNHDA and CDR2 SQIVND come from the germline V gene (reference sequence). The CDR3 nucleotides are TGTGCCAGTAGAGTGACAGTAAACTATGGCTACACCTTC. This codes for CASRVTVNYGYTF.

This clone was seen a handful of times. The chain uses TRBV9 and TRBJ2-5; 7 nucleotides match TRBD2. Losses at the gene ends were 4 bases for V and 3 bases for J; bases not matched to a gene: 18. Germline V gene sequence: CDR1 SGDLS, CDR2 YYNGEE. The CDR3 totals 18 residues. CDR3 sequence: CASSLRLSSGGPEETQYF. The CDR3 DNA reads TGTGCCAGCAGCCTTCGACTCTCCTCGGGAGGCCCGGAAGAGACCCAGTACTTC.

The J gene is TRBJ2-7, the V gene TRBV6-5; 7 nucleotides agree with TRBD2. The CDR3 consists of 13 residues. With V trimmed by 6 bases and J by 5 bases, 7 bases remained unmatched. Germline-derived CDR1 and CDR2 are MNHEY and SVGAGI. The CDR3 spells CASSRGLGDEQYV. CDR3 coding DNA: TGTGCCAGCAGCCGCGGACTAGGGGACGAGCAGTACGTC.

This chain uses TRBV5-1 with TRBJ2-5, with 12 bases that match TRBD2. V shed 0 bases, J shed 2 bases, and the junction held 2 bases outside the gene matches. The CDR3 has 16 amino acids. Germline V lookup: CDR1 SGHRS, CDR2 YFSETQ. The chain's CDR3 is CASSLVLAGGQETQYF. The CDR3 DNA sequence: TGCGCCAGCAGCTTGGTGCTAGCGGGAGGGCAAGAGACCCAGTACTTC.

This clone was seen a handful of times. The chain combines TRBV4-3 with TRBJ2-1, with D possibly TRBD2 on 6 matching bases. CDR3 size: 18 residues. Trimming took off 1 base at V and 1 base at J, with 17 bases between the two ends. The V gene's germline CDR1 is LGHNA and CDR2 YSLEER. For the CDR3, the DNA is TGCGCCAGCAGCCAAGGGCCTGGCGGGGACCGGTCCTACAATGAGCAGTTCTTC. Its protein product is CASSQGPGGDRSYNEQFF.

This chain joins TRBV27 and TRBJ2-7, with D possibly being TRBD2 (6 bases). The V gene's germline CDR1 is MNHEY and CDR2 SMNVEV (reference sequence). The CDR3 is made up of 14 amino acids. V gave up 2 bases and J gave up 5 bases, with 13 bases separating them. The CDR3 nucleotides are TGTGCCAGCAGTTTAAAGGGGACTCGAAACGAGCAGTACTTC. It encodes CASSLKGTRNEQYF.

The chain joins TRBV6-5 to TRBJ2-7, with 9 bases matching TRBD1. Germline loops: CDR1 MNHEY, CDR2 SVGAGI. The CDR3 runs 14 residues. Unmatched junction bases numbered 4, after V lost 6 bases and J lost 1 base. CDR3 DNA: TGTGCCAGCAGAACAGGACAGGGGTCCTACGAGCAGTACTTC. This gives the protein CASRTGQGSYEQYF.

This clone was seen only a few times. The chain uses TRBV7-2 and TRBJ2-2; no clear D gene. The V gene's germline CDR1 is SGHTA and CDR2 FQGNSA. This CDR3 has 14 residues. V was trimmed by 3 bases and J by 2 bases, leaving 7 bases between them. The CDR3 DNA reads TGTGCCAGCAGCTTCCAAATTAACACCGGGGAGCTGTTTTTT. Its translation is CASSFQINTGELFF.

This clone was seen more than once but under ten times. V usage is TRBV9 and J usage is TRBJ1-3; D remains unclear. This CDR3 has 17 amino acids. Germline CDR1 reads SGDLS; CDR2 reads YYNGEE. The ends were cut back, 0 bases at V and 0 bases at J, with 13 bases in the middle. The CDR3: CASSVAPHDNSGNTIYF. CDR3 nucleotides: TGTGCCAGCAGCGTAGCTCCCCATGACAACTCTGGAAACACCATATATTTT.

This clone has only a few counts. CDR3 sequence (DNA): TGCGCCAGCAGCCAAGTGGGACTAGCGAATAGGGAGACCCAGTACTTC. This codes for CASSQVGLANRETQYF. The chain uses TRBV4-3 and TRBJ2-5; 10 bases map to TRBD2. The CDR3 is 16 residues long. After removal of 1 base from V and 5 bases from J, the junction contained 7 bases not matched to a gene. Germline values: CDR1 LGHNA, CDR2 YSLEER.

CDR3 DNA: TGTGCCAGCAGCACGACTAGCGGAGACACAGATACGCAGTATTTT. It translates to CASSTTSGDTDTQYF. The chain combines TRBV7-3 with TRBJ2-3; 9 nucleotides line up with TRBD2. Germline V lookup: CDR1 SGHTA, CDR2 FQGTGA. The CDR3 covers 15 residues. The trim removed 5 bases at V and 2 bases at J, leaving 5 bases unmatched.

This clone was recorded a few times. The V and J genes are TRBV19 and TRBJ2-7; D may be TRBD1 (7 bases). Germline CDR1 reads LNHDA; CDR2 reads SQIVND (reference sequence). Trimming stripped 5 bases from V and 7 bases from J, with 18 bases between. The CDR3 length is 14 residues. Here the CDR3 reads CASSQLQGTGEQYF. CDR3 nucleotides: TGTGCCAGTAGTCAACTACAGGGGACTGGGGAGCAGTACTTC. Variable domain in full (rest from reference TRBV19 and TRBJ2-7): DGGITQSPKYLFRKEGQNVTLSCEQNLNHDAMYWYRQDPGQGLRLIYYSQIVNDFQKGDIAEGYSVSREKKESFPLTVTSAQKNPTAFYLCASSQLQGTGEQYFGPGTRLTVT.

In this sample, this clone turned up a few times. V is TRBV4-2 and J is TRBJ2-3, with TRBD2 matching over 9 bases. This CDR3 has 14 amino acids. The germline V gene has CDR1 LGHNA and CDR2 YNFKEQ. Trimming cost V 4 bases and J 4 bases; bases outside gene matches: 3. The CDR3 is CASSPRLAADTQYF. CDR3 bases: TGTGCCAGCAGCCCGCGACTAGCGGCAGATACGCAGTATTTT.

The CDR3 is CASSLGSSGNNEQFF. The CDR3 nucleotides are TGTGCCAGCAGCTTAGGTTCTAGCGGGAACAATGAGCAGTTCTTC. This chain connects TRBV7-2 to TRBJ2-1, with 9 nucleotides matching TRBD2. The trim removed 1 base at V and 5 bases at J, leaving 3 bases unmatched. Germline CDR1 and CDR2: SGHTA and FQGNSA. The CDR3 covers 15 residues.

This clone occurred a few times. V gene TRBV29-1 combines with J gene TRBJ1-1; D is perhaps TRBD1 (5 bases). Germline V gene lookup returns CDR1 SQVTM and CDR2 ANQGSEA. The length of the CDR3 is 14 residues. Trimming took off 6 bases at V and 0 bases at J, with 14 bases between the two ends. The CDR3 loop reads CSVAGRLMNTEAFF. The CDR3 DNA is TGCAGCGTCGCGGGACGGTTAATGAACACTGAAGCTTTCTTT.

This clone showed up just a few times. This rearrangement joins TRBV11-2 to TRBJ2-7; 7 bases agree with TRBD2. This CDR3 has 14 residues. V was pared by 4 bases and J by 4 bases, with 7 bases of the junction left unmatched. CDR1 is SGHAT, CDR2 FQNNGV, per germline. As DNA, the CDR3 is TGTGCCAGCAGCTCAAAAGCGGGACCTTACGAGCAGTACGTC. Its translation: CASSSKAGPYEQYV.

In this sample, this clone turned up a few times. V usage is TRBV29-1 and J usage is TRBJ1-1; no clear D gene. CDR1 SQVTM and CDR2 ANQGSEA come from the germline V gene. The CDR3 is 14 amino acids. V lost 4 bases to trimming and J lost 1 base, with 13 bases between them. CDR3 coding DNA: TGCAGCGTTGTGTGGAGGCCGTGGAACACTGAAGCTTTCTTT. This sequence encodes CSVVWRPWNTEAFF.

The rearrangement uses TRBV18 and TRBJ2-1, with D possibly matching TRBD1 (6 bases). The CDR3 consists of 15 residues. Per the germline V gene, CDR1 is KGHSH and CDR2 is LQKENI. V dropped 0 bases and J dropped 9 bases, with 15 bases sitting between them. The CDR3 reads CASSPPRTESAEQFF. The CDR3 coding sequence is TGTGCCAGCTCACCACCAAGGACAGAAAGCGCTGAGCAGTTCTTC.